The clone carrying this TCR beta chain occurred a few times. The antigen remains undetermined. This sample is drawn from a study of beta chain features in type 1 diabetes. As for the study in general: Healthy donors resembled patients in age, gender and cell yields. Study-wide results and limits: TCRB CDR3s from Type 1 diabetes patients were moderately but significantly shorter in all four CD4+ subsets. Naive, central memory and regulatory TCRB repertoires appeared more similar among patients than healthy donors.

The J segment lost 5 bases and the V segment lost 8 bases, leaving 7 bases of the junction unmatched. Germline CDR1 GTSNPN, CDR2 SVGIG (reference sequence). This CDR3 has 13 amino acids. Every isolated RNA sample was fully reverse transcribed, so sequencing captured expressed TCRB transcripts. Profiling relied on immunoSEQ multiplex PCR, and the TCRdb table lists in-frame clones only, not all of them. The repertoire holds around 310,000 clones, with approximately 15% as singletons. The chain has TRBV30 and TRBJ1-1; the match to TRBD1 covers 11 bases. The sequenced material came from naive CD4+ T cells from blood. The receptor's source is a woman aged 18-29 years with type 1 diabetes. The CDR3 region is CAAWDRGRTEAFF. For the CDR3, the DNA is TGTGCCGCCTGGGACAGGGGGAGGACTGAAGCTTTCTTT.